This T cell receptor beta chain was identified during a study of T cell responses to AZD1222 COVID-19 vaccine. Points from the study as a whole: Scientists sampled the repertoires only once the peak T cell response had passed.

Germline values: CDR1 SNHLY, CDR2 FYNNEI. The CDR3 sequence is 12 residues long. V was clipped by 7 bases and J by 5 bases, with 11 bases between them. Here immunoSEQ multiplex PCR was the method, and the copy in TCRdb shows in-frame clones only, minus some. The profile shows more than 150,000 clones, 91% of them singletons. Concerning this clone itself: Its antigen is unidentified.

The TCR sequence derives from an adult who received the AZD1222 COVID-19 vaccine. The chain couples TRBV2 to TRBJ1-1; TRBD1 is a possible D gene (5 bases). The sequenced sample was peripheral blood, obtained 28 days after the second AZD1222 dose. The CDR3 sequence is CASTTRGTEAFF. The CDR3 coding sequence is TGTGCCAGCACGACGAGGGGTACTGAAGCTTTCTTT. Based on the CDR3 plus reference TRBV2 and TRBJ1-1, the full variable domain is EPEVTQTPSHQVTQMGQEVILRCVPISNHLYFYWYRQILGQKVEFLVSFYNNEISEKSEIFDDQFSVERPDGSNFTLKIRSTKLEDSAMYFCASTTRGTEAFFGQGTRLTVV.